This T cell receptor beta chain was recovered during a study of blood T cell repertoires in COVID-19. Generated by immunoSEQ multiplex PCR, the TCRdb table keeps only in-frame clones and is missing some. The repertoire holds approximately 91,000 clones, with about 81% as singletons. The CDR3 has 15 residues. With 3 bases removed from V and 3 bases from J, the gap between germline ends came to 14 bases. Germline CDR1 is LGHNA and CDR2 is YSLEER. This receptor was taken from a man in his 70s with acute or convalescent COVID-19. This rearrangement joins TRBV4-3 to TRBJ1-1; tentatively, D is TRBD1 (5 bases). Material: peripheral blood. CDR3 bases: TGCGCCAGCAGCCAGCACGGCCGGGGGGACACTGAAGCTTTCTTT. It specifies CASSQHGRGDTEAFF.